This section outlines one TCR beta chain sequence together with its context. Its antigen is not identified. The germline V gene encodes CDR1 MNHGY and CDR2 SAAAGT. The CDR3 extends over 14 amino acids. The germline V and J ends were trimmed by 8 bases and 5 bases, with 19 bases remaining between them. One entry per CDR3 protein results from TCRdb running MiXCR on the reads. The repertoire consists of a few hundred thousand distinct CDR3 sequences, with approximately 22% occurring once and the leading ten covering around a sixth. The data were obtained in a study of T cell repertoires in cytomegalovirus infection. Study conclusions and caveats: Cumulative public TCR beta family frequency identified carriers of CMV plus the relevant HLA. HLA-C-restricted CMV clonotypes gave the most frequent clonotype in two of eight donors.

This receptor was taken from a human donor in good health (CMV status not recorded). Some clones in this sample may be carry-over from other donors' samples. The rearrangement uses TRBV6-8 and TRBJ2-7; D remains unclear. Input material: CD8+ T cells from PBMCs. The CDR3 loop is CASGTNGTVDEQYF. CDR3 nucleotides: TGTGCCAGCGGTACGAATGGAACCGTGGACGAGCAGTACTTC.